This TCR beta chain was captured by sequencing in a study of control samples from healthy donors and cancer patients. The data were produced by immunoSEQ multiplex PCR, yet TCRdb's version contains in-frame clones alone and is incomplete. The data hold 400,000 to 450,000 clones, with approximately 92% observed a single time. This clone has only one observation. Trimming removed 0 bases from V and 0 bases from J; junction bases left unmatched: 5. The CDR3 runs 17 residues. Germline lookup yields CDR1 SGHNT and CDR2 YYREEE (reference sequence). The V and J genes are TRBV5-4 and TRBJ1-4, with TRBD1 identical over 7 bases. Sequencing was performed on PBMCs. The clonotype was recovered from a man in his forties with head and neck cancer. CDR3 coding DNA: TGTGCCAGCAGCTTGGGGGTCAGGGGGACAACTAATGAAAAACTGTTTTTT. Residues: CASSLGVRGTTNEKLFF.